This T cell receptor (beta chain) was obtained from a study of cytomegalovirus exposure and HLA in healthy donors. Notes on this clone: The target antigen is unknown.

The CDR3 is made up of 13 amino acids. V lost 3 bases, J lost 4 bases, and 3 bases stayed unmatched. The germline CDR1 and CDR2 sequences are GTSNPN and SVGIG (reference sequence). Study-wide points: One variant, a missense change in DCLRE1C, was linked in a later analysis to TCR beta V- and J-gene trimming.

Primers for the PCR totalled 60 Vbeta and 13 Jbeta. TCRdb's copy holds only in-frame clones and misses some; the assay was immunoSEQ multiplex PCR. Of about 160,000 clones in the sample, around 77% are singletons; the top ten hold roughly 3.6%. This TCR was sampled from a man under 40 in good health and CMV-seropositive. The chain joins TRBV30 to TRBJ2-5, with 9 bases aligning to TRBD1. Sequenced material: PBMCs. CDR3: CAWRRQGGETQYF. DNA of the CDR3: TGTGCCTGGAGGCGACAGGGGGGAGAGACCCAGTACTTC. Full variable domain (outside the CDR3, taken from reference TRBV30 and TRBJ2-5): SQTIHQWPATLVQPVGSPLSLECTVEGTSNPNLYWYRQAAGRGLQLLFYSVGIGQISSEVPQNLSASRPQDRQFILSSKKLLLSDSGFYLCAWRRQGGETQYFGPGTRLLVL.